This T cell receptor beta chain emerged from a study of cytomegalovirus exposure and HLA in healthy donors. About the study: Counted in an early data release were tens of millions of unique TCRs from HLA-typed donors. Whole-study findings and limits: The classifier reportedly diagnosed cytomegalovirus status with high specificity and sensitivity.

Germline trimming cut 5 bases from V and 10 bases from J; bases unmatched to any gene: 11. The germline gives CDR1 MDHEN, CDR2 SYDVKM. This CDR3 has 15 amino acids. This PCR relied on a set of 60 Vbeta primers and 13 Jbeta primers. The table came from immunoSEQ multiplex PCR; TCRdb's copy has only in-frame clones and leaves some out. The repertoire holds over 150,000 clones, with 75% as singletons. Those who donated were healthy bone marrow donors. On this clone itself: Its antigen is not identified.

V is TRBV28 and J is TRBJ1-1; 12 bases align to TRBD1. The TCR originated in a woman aged 50 to 60 in good health and CMV-seropositive. Sequenced input: PBMCs. CDR3 in amino acids: CASSRDRDRGRAAFF. The CDR3 DNA is TGTGCCAGCAGTCGCGACCGGGACAGGGGGCGCGCAGCTTTCTTT. Variable domain in full (rest from reference TRBV28 and TRBJ1-1): DVKVTQSSRYLVKRTGEKVFLECVQDMDHENMFWYRQDPGLGLRLIYFSYDVKMKEKGDIPEGYSVSREKKERFSLILESASTNQTSMYLCASSRDRDRGRAAFFGQGTRLTVV.